This T cell receptor beta chain appears in the sequencing data of a study of blood T cell repertoires in COVID-19. About the research overall: PBMCs, B-cell-depleted T cells, or T cells were the source of the cDNA or gDNA that made up the material.

Germline V gene data show CDR1 as KGHDR and CDR2 as SFDVKD. The CDR3 runs 14 residues. V was trimmed by 5 bases and J by 0 bases, leaving 7 bases between them. Methods used by the authors: From reference gene primer amplification, estimates of nucleated cell counts were derived. Data came from immunoSEQ multiplex PCR; TCRdb stores just in-frame clones and leaves some out. V, J and clone size are taken as reported in that table, and D and trimming were inferred from the DNA itself. The profile covers 200,000 to 250,000 clones, with around 83% appearing a single time and roughly a tenth taken by the ten largest.

The sample was peripheral blood. The chain uses TRBV24-1 and TRBJ1-5; D call uncertain. The clonotype comes from a woman aged 50 to 65 with COVID-19, enrolled during active disease. The CDR3 reads CATSVPYSNQPQHF. In nucleotides, the CDR3 is TGTGCCACCAGTGTCCCTTATAGCAATCAGCCCCAGCATTTT.